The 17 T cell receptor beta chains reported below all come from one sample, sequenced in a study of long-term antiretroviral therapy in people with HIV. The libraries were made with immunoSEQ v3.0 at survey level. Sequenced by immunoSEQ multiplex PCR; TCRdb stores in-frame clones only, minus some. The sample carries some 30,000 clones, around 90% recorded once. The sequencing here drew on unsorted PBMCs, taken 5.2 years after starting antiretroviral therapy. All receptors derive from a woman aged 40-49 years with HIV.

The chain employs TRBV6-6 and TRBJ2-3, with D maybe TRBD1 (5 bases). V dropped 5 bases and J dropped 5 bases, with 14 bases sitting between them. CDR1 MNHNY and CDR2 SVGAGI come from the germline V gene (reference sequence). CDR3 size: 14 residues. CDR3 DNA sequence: TGTGCCAGCAGTGGTTCAGGGTCAGGAGATACGCAGTATTTT. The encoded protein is CASSGSGSGDTQYF.

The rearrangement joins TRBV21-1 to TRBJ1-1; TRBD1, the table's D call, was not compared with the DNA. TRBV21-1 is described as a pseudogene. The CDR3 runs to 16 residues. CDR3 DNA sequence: TGTGCCAGCAGCAAAGCCTTTCAGGGGGCCATCACTGAAGCTTTCTTT. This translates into CASSKAFQGAITEAFF.

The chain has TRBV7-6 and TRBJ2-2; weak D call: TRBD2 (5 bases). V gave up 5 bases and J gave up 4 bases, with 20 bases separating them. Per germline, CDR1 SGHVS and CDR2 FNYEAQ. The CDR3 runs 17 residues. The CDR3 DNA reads TGTGCCAGCAGCCCGATCGGGTCCGGGAAATTCACCGGGGAGCTGTTTTTT. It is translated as CASSPIGSGKFTGELFF.

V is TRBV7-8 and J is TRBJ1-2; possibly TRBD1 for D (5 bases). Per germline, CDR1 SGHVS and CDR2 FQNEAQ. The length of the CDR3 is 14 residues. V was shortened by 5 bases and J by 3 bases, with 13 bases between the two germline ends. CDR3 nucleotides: TGTGCCAGCAGCCCTCGGGACTCCGACTATGGCTACACCTTC. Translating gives CASSPRDSDYGYTF. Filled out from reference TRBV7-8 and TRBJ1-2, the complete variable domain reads GAGVSQSPRYKVAKRGQDVALRCDPISGHVSLFWYQQALGQGPEFLTYFQNEAQLDKSGLPSDRFFAERPEGSVSTLKIQRTQQEDSAVYLCASSPRDSDYGYTFGSGTRLTVV.

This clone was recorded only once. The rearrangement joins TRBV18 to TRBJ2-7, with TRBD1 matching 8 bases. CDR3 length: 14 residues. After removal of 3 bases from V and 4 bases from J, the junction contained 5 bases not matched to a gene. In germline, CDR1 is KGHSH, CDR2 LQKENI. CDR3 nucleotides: TGTGCCAGCTCACCCAAACAGGGGGTGTACGAGCAGTACTTC. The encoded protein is CASSPKQGVYEQYF. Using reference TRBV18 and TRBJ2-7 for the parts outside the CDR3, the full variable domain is NAGVMQNPRHLVRRRGQEARLRCSPMKGHSHVYWYRQLPEEGLKFMVYLQKENIIDESGMPKERFSAEFPKEGPSILRIQQVVRGDSAAYFCASSPKQGVYEQYFGPGTRLTVT.

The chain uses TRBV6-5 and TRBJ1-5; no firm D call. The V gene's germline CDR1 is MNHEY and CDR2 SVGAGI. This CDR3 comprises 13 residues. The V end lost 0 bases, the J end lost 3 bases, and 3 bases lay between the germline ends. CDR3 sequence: CASSYSTNQPQHF. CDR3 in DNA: TGTGCCAGCAGTTACTCCACCAATCAGCCCCAGCATTTT.

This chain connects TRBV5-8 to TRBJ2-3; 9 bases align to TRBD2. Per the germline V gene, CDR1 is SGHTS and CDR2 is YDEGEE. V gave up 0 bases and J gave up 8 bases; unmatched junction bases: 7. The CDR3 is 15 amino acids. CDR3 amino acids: CASSLGAGGPSTQYF. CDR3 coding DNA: TGTGCCAGCAGCTTGGGAGCGGGGGGACCCAGTACGCAGTATTTT. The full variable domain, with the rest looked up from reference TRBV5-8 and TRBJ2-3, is EAGVTQSPTHLIKTRGQQATLRCSPISGHTSVYWYQQALGLGLQFLLWYDEGEERNRGNFPPRFSGRQFPNYSSELNVNALELEDSALYLCASSLGAGGPSTQYFGPGTRLTVL.

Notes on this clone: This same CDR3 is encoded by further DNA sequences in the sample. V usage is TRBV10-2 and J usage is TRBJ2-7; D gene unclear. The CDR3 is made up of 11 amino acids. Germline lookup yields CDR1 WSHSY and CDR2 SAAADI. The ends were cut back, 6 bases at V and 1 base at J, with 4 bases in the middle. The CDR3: CASRHSYEQYF. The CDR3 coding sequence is TGCGCCAGCAGGCATTCCTACGAGCAGTACTTC.

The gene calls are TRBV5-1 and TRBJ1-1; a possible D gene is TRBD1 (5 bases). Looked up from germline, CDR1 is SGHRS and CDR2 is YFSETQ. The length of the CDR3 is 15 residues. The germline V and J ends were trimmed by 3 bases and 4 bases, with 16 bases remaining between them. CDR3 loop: CASSSLQGYGTEAFF. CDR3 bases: TGCGCCAGCAGCTCCCTCCAGGGTTACGGCACTGAAGCTTTCTTT. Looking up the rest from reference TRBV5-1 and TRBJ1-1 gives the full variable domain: KAGVTQTPRYLIKTRGQQVTLSCSPISGHRSVSWYQQTPGQGLQFLFEYFSETQRNKGNFPGRFSGRQFSNSRSEMNVSTLELGDSALYLCASSSLQGYGTEAFFGQGTRLTVV.

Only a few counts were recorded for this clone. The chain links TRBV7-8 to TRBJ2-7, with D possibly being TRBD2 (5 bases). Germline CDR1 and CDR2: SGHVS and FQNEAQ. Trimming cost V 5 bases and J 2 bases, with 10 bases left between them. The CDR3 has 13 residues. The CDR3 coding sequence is TGTGCCAGCAGCCCAGGACTCCCCTACGAGCAGTACTTC. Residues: CASSPGLPYEQYF.

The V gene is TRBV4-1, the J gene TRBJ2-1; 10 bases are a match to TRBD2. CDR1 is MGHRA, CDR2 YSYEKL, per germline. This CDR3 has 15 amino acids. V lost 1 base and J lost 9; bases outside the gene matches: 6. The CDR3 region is CASSQASGGVLEQFF. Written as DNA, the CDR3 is TGCGCCAGCAGCCAAGCGAGCGGGGGGGTACTTGAGCAGTTCTTC.

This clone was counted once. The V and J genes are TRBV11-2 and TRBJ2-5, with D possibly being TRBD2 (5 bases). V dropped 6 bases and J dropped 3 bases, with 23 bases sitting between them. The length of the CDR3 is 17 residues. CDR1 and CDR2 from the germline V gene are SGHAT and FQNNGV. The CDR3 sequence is CASSVGGSGESEETQYF. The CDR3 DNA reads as TGTGCCAGCAGTGTAGGAGGATCCGGAGAGAGTGAAGAGACCCAGTACTTC.

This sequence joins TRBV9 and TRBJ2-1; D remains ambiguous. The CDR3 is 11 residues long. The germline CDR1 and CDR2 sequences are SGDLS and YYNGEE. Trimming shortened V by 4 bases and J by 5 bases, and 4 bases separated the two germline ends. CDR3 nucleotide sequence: TGTGCCAGCAGCACCAACAATGAGCAGTTCTTC. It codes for CASSTNNEQFF.

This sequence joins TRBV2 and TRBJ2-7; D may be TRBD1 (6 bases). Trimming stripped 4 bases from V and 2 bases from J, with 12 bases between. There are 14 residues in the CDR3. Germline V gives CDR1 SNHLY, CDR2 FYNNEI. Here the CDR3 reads CASSVQGLTYEQYF. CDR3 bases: TGTGCCAGCAGTGTACAGGGATTAACCTACGAGCAGTACTTC.

CDR3 residues: CASSALDPTGRDYEQYF. As DNA, the CDR3 is TGTGCCAGCAGTGCCCTGGACCCGACAGGGAGGGACTACGAGCAGTACTTC. The chain links TRBV2 to TRBJ2-7; D could derive from TRBD1 or TRBD2 (7 bases each). The CDR3 runs to 17 residues. From germline, CDR1 is SNHLY and CDR2 FYNNEI. Trimming took off 4 bases at V and 3 bases at J, with 22 bases between the two ends.

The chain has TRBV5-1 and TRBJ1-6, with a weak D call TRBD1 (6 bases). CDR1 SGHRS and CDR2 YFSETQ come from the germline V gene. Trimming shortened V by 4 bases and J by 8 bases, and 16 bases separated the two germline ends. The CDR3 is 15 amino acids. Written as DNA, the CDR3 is TGCGCCAGCAGCCAAAGGGGGGGGATGGATTCACCCCTCCACTTT. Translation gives CASSQRGGMDSPLHF.

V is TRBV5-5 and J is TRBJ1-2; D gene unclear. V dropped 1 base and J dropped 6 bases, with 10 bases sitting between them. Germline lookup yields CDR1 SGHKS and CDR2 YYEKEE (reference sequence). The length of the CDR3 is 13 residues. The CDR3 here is CASSLKLRDGYTF. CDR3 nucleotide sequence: TGTGCCAGCAGCTTGAAATTGAGAGATGGCTACACCTTC.